This entry lists 29 T cell receptor beta chains sequenced from one sample in a study of blood T cell repertoires in COVID-19. Data came from immunoSEQ multiplex PCR; TCRdb stores just in-frame clones and leaves some out. In the table there are approximately 220,000 clones, approximately 86% of which are singletons. The sample taken for sequencing was PBMCs or T cells enriched from blood (not recorded which). The receptors come from a woman aged 25-40 years who had been exposed to COVID-19.

The chain has TRBV19 and TRBJ1-5, with D uncertain. The CDR3 has 13 amino acids. The germline CDR1 and CDR2 sequences are LNHDA and SQIVND (reference sequence). The V end was cut by 3 bases, the J end by 5 bases, with 8 bases between. In DNA form, the CDR3 reads TGTGCCAGTAGTATTGACTTCTATCAGCCCCAGCATTTT. This encodes CASSIDFYQPQHF. The full variable domain, its missing parts supplied by reference TRBV19 and TRBJ1-5, is DGGITQSPKYLFRKEGQNVTLSCEQNLNHDAMYWYRQDPGQGLRLIYYSQIVNDFQKGDIAEGYSVSREKKESFPLTVTSAQKNPTAFYLCASSIDFYQPQHFGDGTRLSIL.

This sequence joins TRBV29-1 and TRBJ1-1; 7 bases are a match to TRBD1. The trim removed 7 bases at V and 8 bases at J, leaving 13 bases unmatched. CDR3 size: 13 residues. CDR1 is SQVTM and CDR2 is ANQGSEA in the germline V gene. The CDR3 loop is CSGRQAATGEAFF. The CDR3 DNA reads as TGCAGCGGACGACAGGCGGCGACAGGGGAAGCTTTCTTT.

The chain employs TRBV6-5 and TRBJ2-7, with 9 bases matching TRBD1. CDR3 length equals 14 residues. The V gene's germline CDR1 is MNHEY and CDR2 SVGAGI. Unmatched junction bases numbered 8, after V lost 5 bases and J lost 6 bases. Written as DNA, the CDR3 is TGTGCCAGCAGTCCCGGGACAGGGATGGGCGAGCAGTACTTC. The encoded protein is CASSPGTGMGEQYF.

This chain links TRBV2 with TRBJ1-1, with 7 positions matching TRBD1. The CDR3 has 12 residues. The trim removed 5 bases at V and 8 bases at J, leaving 5 bases unmatched. Germline V lookup: CDR1 SNHLY, CDR2 FYNNEI. The CDR3 sequence is CASSMLQGEAFF. The CDR3 nucleotides read TGTGCCAGCAGTATGCTACAGGGGGAAGCTTTCTTT.

The chain employs TRBV5-4 and TRBJ1-1; D is unresolved. The germline V gene has CDR1 SGHNT and CDR2 YYREEE (reference sequence). The CDR3 is made up of 15 amino acids. V was cut by 4 bases and J by 5 bases, with 18 bases left in between. Written as DNA, the CDR3 is TGTGCCAGCAGCGCGGGCGGCAGGAGCTTGACTGAAGCTTTCTTT. The encoded protein is CASSAGGRSLTEAFF.

The table lists this clone with a few counts. The CDR3 sequence is CASSPEQLSEKLFF. CDR3 nucleotide sequence: TGTGCCAGCAGCCCCGAACAGTTGAGTGAAAAACTGTTTTTT. The gene calls are TRBV2 and TRBJ1-4; D gene uncertain. Germline lookup yields CDR1 SNHLY and CDR2 FYNNEI. V was clipped by 6 bases and J by 7 bases, with 15 bases between them. The CDR3 is 14 amino acids.

The count of this clone is one. The chain combines TRBV19 with TRBJ1-2, with 9 nucleotides matching TRBD1. From germline, CDR1 is LNHDA and CDR2 SQIVND (reference sequence). The CDR3 totals 16 residues. Trimming cost V 6 bases and J 7 bases; bases outside gene matches: 15. The DNA for the CDR3 is TGTGCCAGTAGAGCCCCCGGGACAGGGAAGATCGGTGGCTACACCTTC. Its translation is CASRAPGTGKIGGYTF.

The chain joins TRBV9 to TRBJ1-6; D is ambiguous. The CDR3 is made up of 16 amino acids. The V end was cut by 0 bases, the J end by 1 base, with 8 bases between. Per the germline V gene, CDR1 is SGDLS and CDR2 is YYNGEE. The CDR3 loop reads CASSVGPPSYNSPLHF. CDR3 sequence (DNA): TGTGCCAGCAGCGTAGGGCCGCCGTCCTATAATTCACCCCTCCACTTT.

J is TRBJ2-2 and V is TRBV3-1 (or the pseudogene TRBV3-2), with 8 bases that match TRBD1. Germline trimming cut 0 bases from V and 7 bases from J; bases unmatched to any gene: 10. Germline-derived CDR1 and CDR2 are LGHDT and YNNKEL (reference sequence). The CDR3 is 17 amino acids. The CDR3 is CASSQDSQGDEVGELFF. The CDR3 DNA follows: TGTGCCAGCAGCCAAGACTCACAGGGGGATGAGGTCGGGGAGCTGTTTTTT.

The gene calls are TRBV5-6 and TRBJ1-2; 8 bases are shared with TRBD1. CDR1 SGHDT and CDR2 YYEEEE come from the germline V gene. V lost 3 bases to trimming and J lost 2 bases; unmatched junction nucleotides: 9. This CDR3 contains 16 residues. The CDR3 nucleotides are TGTGCCAGCAGCTACACTACAGGGGGAGCGAACTATGGCTACACCTTC. This translates into CASSYTTGGANYGYTF.

This clone was observed a few times. The chain combines TRBV18 with TRBJ2-1, with 11 bases lining up with TRBD1. J was trimmed by 0 bases and V by 6 bases; bases with no gene match: 4. Germline CDR1 is KGHSH and CDR2 is LQKENI. The CDR3 totals 16 residues. CDR3 coding DNA: TGTGCCAGCTCCCGCGGACAGGGGGCCTCCTACAATGAGCAGTTCTTC. This translates into CASSRGQGASYNEQFF.

The chain employs TRBV19 and TRBJ1-5; 7 bases match TRBD1. The CDR3 totals 14 residues. Unmatched junction bases numbered 7, after V lost 11 bases and J lost 0 bases. Germline assignment: CDR1 LNHDA and CDR2 SQIVND (reference sequence). The CDR3 spells CAGGTAYSNQPQHF. In DNA, the CDR3 is TGTGCCGGAGGGACAGCTTATAGCAATCAGCCCCAGCATTTT.

V usage is TRBV29-1 and J usage is TRBJ1-2, with D uncertain. Looked up from germline, CDR1 is SQVTM and CDR2 is ANQGSEA. The CDR3 contains 11 residues. Trimming left V 6 bases short and J 2 bases short, with 7 bases between. The CDR3 spells CSVSLNYGYTF. The CDR3 bases are TGCAGCGTGAGCTTAAACTATGGCTACACCTTC.

The J gene is TRBJ1-2, the V gene TRBV19; 9 bases agree with TRBD1. Germline CDR1 and CDR2: LNHDA and SQIVND (reference sequence). The CDR3 is 13 residues long. The V segment lost 7 bases and the J segment 4 bases; nucleotides outside the gene matches: 4. CDR3 nucleotides: TGTGCCAGTACCCCGGACAGGGGCTATGGCTACACCTTC. This codes for CASTPDRGYGYTF.

J is TRBJ1-6 and V is TRBV9; TRBD1 matches 7 bases. The germline V gene has CDR1 SGDLS and CDR2 YYNGEE. The CDR3 consists of 15 residues. Unmatched junction bases numbered 4, after V lost 0 bases and J lost 7 bases. This CDR3 is CASSVARGPNSPLHF. The CDR3 bases are TGTGCCAGCAGCGTAGCGAGGGGGCCGAATTCACCCCTCCACTTT.

This clone was observed a few times. This chain links TRBV14 with TRBJ2-1, with 11 bases aligning to TRBD1. The germline V gene encodes CDR1 SGHDN and CDR2 FVKESK. The CDR3 extends over 17 amino acids. V lost 1 base, J lost 4 bases, and 6 bases stayed unmatched. The CDR3: CASSQGRDRGFYNEQFF. The CDR3, as DNA: TGTGCCAGCAGCCAAGGCAGGGACAGGGGGTTTTACAATGAGCAGTTCTTC.

This chain uses TRBV3-1 (or the pseudogene TRBV3-2) with TRBJ2-2, with 9 bases identical to TRBD1. The V gene's germline CDR1 is LGHDT and CDR2 YNNKEL (reference sequence). CDR3 length: 17 amino acids. Germline trimming cut 3 bases from V and 2 bases from J; bases unmatched to any gene: 7. CDR3 DNA sequence: TGTGCCAGCAGCCAGGTCCCGGGACAGGGAAACACCGGGGAGCTGTTTTTT. The encoded protein is CASSQVPGQGNTGELFF.

The rearrangement joins TRBV3-1 (or the pseudogene TRBV3-2) to TRBJ1-5; 10 nucleotides line up with TRBD1. The V gene's germline CDR1 is LGHDT and CDR2 YNNKEL (reference sequence). The CDR3 extends over 15 amino acids. Losses at the gene ends were 4 bases for V and 3 bases for J; bases not matched to a gene: 3. The CDR3 protein is CASSLTGGVNQPQHF. CDR3 sequence (DNA): TGTGCCAGCAGCCTGACAGGGGGCGTCAATCAGCCCCAGCATTTT.

The genes are TRBV7-9 and TRBJ2-7; 9 nucleotides match TRBD2. The CDR3 is 16 amino acids. Trimming cost V 2 bases and J 4 bases; bases outside gene matches: 9. From germline, CDR1 is SEHNR and CDR2 FQNEAQ (reference sequence). The CDR3 loop is CASSLLTAGGVYEQYF. The DNA of the CDR3 is TGTGCCAGCAGCTTACTTACAGCGGGGGGCGTGTACGAGCAGTACTTC.

V is TRBV11-3 and J is TRBJ2-3, with 9 bases identical to TRBD2. The V and J ends lost 4 bases and 2 bases, in that order; junction bases with no gene match: 16. This CDR3 is built from 19 residues. The germline gives CDR1 SGHNT, CDR2 YENEEA. In nucleotides, the CDR3 is TGTGCCAGCAGCTCCCTTCCTGGGGATGCTAGCGGGGACACAGATACGCAGTATTTT. Protein product: CASSSLPGDASGDTDTQYF.

The V and J genes are TRBV5-4 and TRBJ2-2; TRBD1 matches at 10 bases. Germline loops: CDR1 SGHNT, CDR2 YYREEE (reference sequence). Trimming cost V 4 bases and J 7 bases; bases outside gene matches: 7. The CDR3 extends over 15 amino acids. CDR3 in amino acids: CASSLDRGRGGELFF. CDR3 bases: TGTGCCAGCAGCCTCGACAGGGGGCGCGGCGGGGAGCTGTTTTTT. Filled out from reference TRBV5-4 and TRBJ2-2, the complete variable domain reads ETGVTQSPTHLIKTRGQQVTLRCSSQSGHNTVSWYQQALGQGPQFIFQYYREEENGRGNFPPRFSGLQFPNYSSELNVNALELDDSALYLCASSLDRGRGGELFFGEGSRLTVL.

The CDR3 sequence: CASSATGAGDTQYF. The CDR3, as DNA: TGCGCCAGCAGCGCGACAGGGGCGGGAGATACGCAGTATTTT. The chain uses TRBV5-1 and TRBJ2-3; 8 bases fit TRBD1. The junction had 6 bases not matched to a gene; V was cut back by 4 bases and J by 5 bases. Germline lookup yields CDR1 SGHRS and CDR2 YFSETQ. The CDR3 is 14 amino acids.

The V call is TRBV29-1, the J call TRBJ1-1, with TRBD1 matching over 7 bases. CDR3 length: 12 amino acids. V was pared by 6 bases and J by 1 base, with 2 bases of the junction left unmatched. Germline CDR1 and CDR2: SQVTM and ANQGSEA. The CDR3 region is CSVRDRNTEAFF. CDR3 sequence (DNA): TGCAGCGTCCGGGACAGGAACACTGAAGCTTTCTTT.

The chain couples TRBV5-1 to TRBJ1-4; D is unclear. V was shortened by 0 bases and J by 4 bases, with 13 bases between the two germline ends. This CDR3 is 16 amino acids long. Looked up from germline, CDR1 is SGHRS and CDR2 is YFSETQ. CDR3 residues: CASSLGLEWINEKLFF. CDR3 in DNA: TGCGCCAGCAGCTTGGGACTGGAGTGGATTAATGAAAAACTGTTTTTT.

The V and J genes are TRBV28 and TRBJ2-4; no definite D call. The CDR3 loop spans 11 amino acids. CDR1 MDHEN and CDR2 SYDVKM come from the germline V gene. Trimming pared 8 bases from V and 8 bases from J, leaving 10 bases between. CDR3 sequence reads: CASGVRHIQYF. Here the CDR3 DNA reads TGTGCCAGCGGAGTAAGACACATTCAGTACTTC.

The chain carries TRBV11-2 and TRBJ1-1; unclear D gene. Germline loops: CDR1 SGHAT, CDR2 FQNNGV. Trimming stripped 1 base from V and 0 bases from J, with 9 bases between. The CDR3 totals 15 residues. CDR3 sequence: CASSLGWAMNTEAFF. The CDR3, as DNA: TGTGCCAGCAGCTTAGGCTGGGCCATGAACACTGAAGCTTTCTTT.

The chain joins TRBV5-1 to TRBJ1-2; D is unclear. In germline, CDR1 is SGHRS, CDR2 YFSETQ. The CDR3 is 15 amino acids. Trimming stripped 0 bases from V and 2 bases from J, with 11 bases between. The CDR3 region has the DNA TGCGCCAGCAGCTTGGAGCCGGGGATAAACTATGGCTACACCTTC. The encoded protein is CASSLEPGINYGYTF.

The genes are TRBV7-9 and TRBJ2-7; weak D call: TRBD2 (6 bases). V lost 0 bases to trimming and J lost 6 bases, with 12 bases between them. The CDR3 is made up of 14 amino acids. Germline-derived CDR1 and CDR2 are SEHNR and FQNEAQ (reference sequence). The CDR3 spells CASSLAGGPFEQYF. The CDR3 DNA reads as TGTGCCAGCAGCTTAGCGGGGGGACCGTTCGAGCAGTACTTC.

The J gene is TRBJ2-5, the V gene TRBV10-1; TRBD2 is a possible D gene (5 bases). V lost 5 bases to trimming and J lost 0 bases, with 7 bases between them. Per the germline V gene, CDR1 is WNHNN and CDR2 is SYGVQD (reference sequence). The CDR3 is made up of 13 amino acids. In nucleotides, the CDR3 is TGCGCCAGCAGTCCGGGGAACCAAGAGACCCAGTACTTC. Translating gives CASSPGNQETQYF.